This T cell receptor (beta chain) was observed in a study of early T cells in non-severe SARS-CoV-2 infection. The wider study: With bulk RNA from unsorted whole blood as input, sequencing yielded unpaired chains.

Attached unique molecular identifiers marked individual cDNA molecules. MiXCR was run by TCRdb on the 5' RACE reads, yielding one entry per CDR3 protein. The sample lists tens of thousands of distinct CDR3 sequences, around 6.9% occurring once. V was clipped by 5 bases and J by 7 bases, with 11 bases between them. Germline V lookup: CDR1 SNHLY, CDR2 FYNNEI. CDR3 length: 13 residues. The chain combines TRBV2 with TRBJ2-2; D gene ambiguous. This receptor was taken from an adult who was a healthcare worker with PCR-confirmed SARS-CoV-2 infection or an uninfected control (not recorded which). The material sequenced was whole blood. This CDR3 reads CASSPGVSGELFF. Written as DNA, the CDR3 is TGTGCCAGCAGTCCGGGCGTCAGCGGGGAGCTGTTTTTT.